The 5 T cell receptor beta chains reported below all come from one sample, sequenced in a study of beta chain features in type 1 diabetes. Whole-study findings and limits: All four CD4+ subsets of Type 1 diabetes patients contained TCRB CDR3s that were moderately but significantly shorter.

No antigen has been assigned to these receptors. The sequenced template was cDNA made from the entire isolated RNA. TCRdb's table, derived via immunoSEQ multiplex PCR, lists solely in-frame clones and lacks some. The table includes about 700,000 clones, roughly 12% detected once. Sequencing input: naive CD4+ T cells from blood. The receptors derive from a man aged 18 to 29 with type 1 diabetes.

The sample holds a few counts of this clone. The chain is built from TRBV18 and TRBJ2-5; 14 bases agree with TRBD2. The trim removed 6 bases at V and 0 bases at J, leaving 6 bases unmatched. The CDR3 covers 17 residues. Germline V gene data show CDR1 as KGHSH and CDR2 as LQKENI. The CDR3 spells CASSLGLAGGHQETQYF. The CDR3 DNA reads as TGTGCCAGCTCCCTCGGACTAGCGGGGGGTCACCAAGAGACCCAGTACTTC.

V is TRBV7-8 and J is TRBJ1-2; 8 bases line up with TRBD1. Germline V CDR1 and CDR2: SGHVS, FQNEAQ. The CDR3 is 14 residues long. V lost 2 bases and J lost 5; bases outside the gene matches: 4. Written as DNA, the CDR3 is TGTGCCAGCAGCTTAAGGCAGGGGGCTTATGGCTACACCTTC. Protein: CASSLRQGAYGYTF.

The J gene is TRBJ1-2, the V gene TRBV6-5; possibly TRBD1 for D (5 bases). Trimming removed 0 bases at V and 8 bases at J, with 19 bases between. Germline values: CDR1 MNHEY, CDR2 SVGAGI. CDR3 length equals 16 residues. CDR3 in DNA: TGTGCCAGCAGTTACTCGATCGTGGAGGGGCCGGGAGGCTACACCTTC. This gives the protein CASSYSIVEGPGGYTF.

This clone has a handful of counts. The genes are TRBV7-2 and TRBJ2-7; possibly TRBD2 for D (5 bases). The germline V gene has CDR1 SGHTA and CDR2 FQGNSA. CDR3 length: 19 amino acids. The V gene lost 6 bases and the J gene lost 0 bases, with 27 bases spanning the gap. CDR3 region: CASRSRGAAAGGRSYEQYF. CDR3 nucleotide sequence: TGTGCCAGCAGATCCCGTGGAGCGGCGGCCGGCGGCCGCTCCTACGAGCAGTACTTC.

This clone was counted only a few times. The chain carries TRBV5-1 and TRBJ1-2; 7 bases align to TRBD1. The ends lost 4 bases at V and 3 bases at J; junction bases unmatched: 9. The germline V gene has CDR1 SGHRS and CDR2 YFSETQ. The CDR3 contains 15 residues. CDR3 sequence reads: CASSLPTGYDYGYTF. CDR3 sequence (DNA): TGCGCCAGCAGCCTGCCGACAGGGTATGACTATGGCTACACCTTC.